The present T cell receptor (beta chain) was sequenced within a study of blood T cells in healthy people across ages. Findings and limits, study-wide: Strong correlation existed between TCR beta diversity and naive T cell percentage.

Donors each provided roughly 11 milliliters of peripheral blood. Next came a second PCR, run for about 6 to 12 cycles, which used a sample-barcoded 5' primer along with a J-beta primer mix. MiXCR, run by TCRdb on the 5' RACE reads, gives a single entry per CDR3 protein. This sample has hundreds of thousands of distinct CDR3 sequences, with about half found just once. There are a few counts of this clonotype. No antigen is known for it. This clonotype was sampled from a man older than 75 in good health. Material: blood.

The CDR3 reads CASSYSPARPHDTQYF. Written as DNA, the CDR3 is TGCGCCAGCAGCTACAGCCCCGCTAGGCCCCACGATACGCAGTATTTT. The chain recombines TRBV5-1 with TRBJ2-3; D gene unclear. The CDR3 is made up of 16 amino acids. Germline CDR1 reads SGHRS; CDR2 reads YFSETQ. Trimming took off 3 bases at V and 6 bases at J, with 20 bases between the two ends.